The subject of this entry is one T cell receptor beta chain. Antigen unknown. Germline CDR1 reads MGHRA; CDR2 reads YSYEKL. The CDR3 loop spans 14 amino acids. V dropped 1 base and J dropped 3 bases, with 7 bases sitting between them. Clones were read by immunoSEQ multiplex PCR, and TCRdb kept only the in-frame ones, dropping some. The sample has some 80,000 clones, around 95% seen once. This record comes from a study of siplizumab effects on memory and regulatory T cells. Study results and caveats: Major contributors to the alloresponse seemed to be naive T cells, which also appeared more diverse than memory cells. Siplizumab conditions gave an average of around 70% Treg-derived mappable alloreactive CD4+ clones, versus around 30% for controls.

This sequence was found in a human donor in good health. The sample consisted of CD8+ T cells sorted from blood. The rearrangement links TRBV4-1 to TRBJ2-1; perhaps TRBD1 as D (5 bases). CDR3 region: CASSQGGVYNEQFF. Here the CDR3 DNA reads TGCGCCAGCAGCCAAGGGGGCGTCTACAATGAGCAGTTCTTC.